The clone carrying this T cell receptor (beta chain) was counted between two and nine times. Each CDR3 protein gets one entry after TCRdb re-called the RT-PCR reads with MiXCR. This sample has approximately 250,000 distinct CDR3 sequences; less than 15% occur once, and the top ten carry roughly 10%. The sample belongs to a study of patients and donors after allogeneic stem cell transplantation. V was shortened by 9 bases and J by 0 bases, with 11 bases between the two germline ends. Per the germline V gene, CDR1 is LNHDA and CDR2 is SQIVND (reference sequence). The CDR3 contains 13 residues. Specimen: blood, either unsorted or a sorted T cell fraction (not recorded which). The receptor's source is a human donor who was either an allogeneic HSCT recipient or a stem cell or donor lymphocyte infusion donor (not recorded which). It is not recorded whose cells these are; they may come from a transplant donor. This rearrangement joins TRBV19 to TRBJ1-1, with D possibly matching TRBD1 (5 bases). The CDR3 loop is CARKEDMNTEAFF. The CDR3 nucleotides read TGTGCCAGGAAGGAGGACATGAACACTGAAGCTTTCTTT.